These 2 T cell receptor beta chains share one sample of origin, sequenced in a study of chemoradiotherapy in HPV16-positive cancers (dated by TCRdb to 2022 to 2024). The library was generated by the immunoSEQ multiplex PCR assay. In its TCRdb copy, this immuneACCESS table keeps in-frame sequences only and misses some clones. Where compared with another copy, unresolved V genes explain less than half of these, and the others have no known cause. The sample contains 700 to 900 clones, about 93% of them found a single time. Of the sample, about 2.9% falls within the top ten clones. The specimen was tumor tissue, collected from a patient who underwent chemoradiotherapy. The receptors come from a human donor with HPV-associated anogenital cancer.

The table lists this clone with a few counts. J is TRBJ2-7 and V is TRBV5-1; D perhaps matches TRBD1 (6 bases). The V end lost 2 bases, the J end lost 1 base, and 7 bases lay between the germline ends. Germline values: CDR1 SGHRS, CDR2 YFSETQ. CDR3 length equals 13 residues. CDR3 nucleotide sequence: TGCGCCAGCAGCTTACAGGGATCCTACGAGCAGTACTTC. Translated, it gives CASSLQGSYEQYF.

V is TRBV6-4 and J is TRBJ2-6; D is unclear. Germline V lookup: CDR1 MRHNA, CDR2 SNTAGT. The CDR3 is 14 residues long. Trimming cost V 2 bases and J 0 bases, with 2 bases left between them. CDR3 in amino acids: CASSDNSGANVLTF. CDR3 nucleotide sequence: TGTGCCAGCAGTGACAACTCTGGGGCCAACGTCCTGACTTTC.